Included here is one TCR beta chain sequence, with context. This clonotype was picked up a small number of times. What this receptor recognizes is not known. Nothing much larger sits one base from this clone, and base qualities are not available. From the cysteine up to the phenylalanine, the CDR3 has a length of 19 residues. Only the CDR3 region is kept as DNA, spanning 57 bases read in frame from base 1. CDR1 and CDR2, per the germline V gene, are ENHRY and SYGVKD. Total RNA and DNA were co-extracted from 20-30 mg of bulk tissue with the AllPrep DNA/RNA mini kit, without cell sorting. Surgical resection was performed in China between late 2015 and March 2016 on 5 or 6 patients with histopathologically diagnosed primary liver carcinoma. At the time of sampling, the patients were treatment-naive and had chronic HBV infection. Each fresh piece of tumor and adjacent tissue was cut in two, with one half stored in RNAlater at -80 degrees C and the other half sent for histology.

A constant-region primer and ProtoScript II reverse transcriptase were used to reverse-transcribe TCRbeta-specific cDNA from around 540 ng total RNA. The TCRbeta libraries were prepared through three rounds of nested multiplex PCR following a slightly modified ARM-PCR procedure. Each of the first two PCR rounds ran for roughly 11 cycles and used multiplex TRBV1-TRBV30 forward primers together with a Cbeta reverse primer. Sample barcodes and Illumina adapters were added in a final 25-cycle PCR using Deep VentR polymerase. Amplicons of 200-500 bp were gel-purified with a QIAquick gel extraction kit before sequencing. The TCRbeta amplicons were sequenced with 250-bp paired-end reads on an Illumina HiSeq 2500. The authors' analysis ran thus. Reads were quality-trimmed with Trimmomatic v0.33, and paired reads were merged with FLASH v1.2.11 to recover full CDR3 sequences. MiGEC v1.2.1b assigned V, D and J germline segments to the rearranged TCRbeta sequences. Clonotype statistics and Shannon-Wiener diversity indices were computed with VDJtools v1.0.0. Except for diversity analysis, only the 250 most abundant clonotypes of each sample were used in subsequent analyses to reduce sampling bias. TCRdb reanalyzed the raw reads on its own, using fastp at Q25 for trimming and MiXCR for clone calling, and kept in-frame beta chains. For every CDR3 protein sequence, its rows merge into one entry that carries the most common genes and DNA. TCRdb's processing, not the study's, gives the V and J calls here. The sample has 35,000 to 40,000 distinct CDR3 sequences on record, about 75% of them singletons. The ten most abundant clones make up about 35% of the sample.

These data belong to a study of tumor-infiltrating lymphocytes in primary liver carcinoma (dated 2017 in TCRdb). About the full investigation: Of the five patients, three men and two women aged 30 to 69 years, four had hepatocellular carcinoma and one had combined HCC and intrahepatic cholangiocarcinoma. The five patients had tumors of stage T1-T3 N0M0, with maximum diameters ranging from 4.2 to 10 cm. Each sample produced about 3.65 to 7.5 million productive TCRbeta reads, and read depth showed no significant difference between tissue types. For each liver tumor, the study sampled five regions along with adjacent normal tissue and blood, and applied TCRbeta repertoire sequencing, expression microarrays and whole-exome sequencing. A total of roughly 35 specimens from 5 patients, comprising about 25 tumor regions, 5 adjacent noncancerous liver tissues and 5 peripheral blood samples, were covered by TCRbeta repertoire sequencing. Reproducibility between technical replicate repertoires was high, with correlation coefficients above 0.98 and mean shared-clone rates roughly 0.87. Study-wide conclusions, independent of this receptor: Repertoire overlap was higher between tumor regions (mean around 36%) than tumor-adjacent (around 17%) or tumor-blood (roughly 14%) pairs, consistent with antigen-driven expansion. The study included only four to six patients, and the authors note findings should be validated in a larger study. Only the TCR beta chain was sequenced, which likely underestimates true repertoire diversity because unpaired alpha chains were not captured. Bulk unsorted samples precluded comparing CD4+ and CD8+ T cell repertoires. The top 250 clones made up a significantly larger repertoire fraction in tumors than in blood (p = 0.039).

The sample taken for sequencing was tumor-adjacent normal liver tissue. The receptor chain draws on TRBV10-3 and TRBJ2-1; 13 middle bases align to TRBD2. The receptor's source is a man aged 40-49 years with primary liver carcinoma and hepatitis B virus infection. The CDR3: CVLSEPGLAGFSSYNEQFF. The DNA is TGTGTCCTCAGTGAGCCGGGACTAGCGGGATTCAGCTCCTACAATGAGCAGTTCTTC.